The sequence of this T cell receptor beta chain was determined in a study of early T cells in non-severe SARS-CoV-2 infection. Study overall: The input, bulk RNA from unsorted whole blood, was sequenced, and chains were unpaired. Findings and limits, study-wide: Using VDJdb, the matching emphasized anti-spike CD8 responses while missing private and CD4 specificities.

This clonotype was counted only a few times. Antigen unknown. The CDR3 length is 13 residues. Germline loops: CDR1 KGHDR, CDR2 SFDVKD. V lost 6 bases to trimming and J lost 1 base, with 8 bases between them. TCRdb reprocessed the 5' RACE reads with MiXCR, giving one entry per CDR3 protein. The data contain about 28,000 distinct CDR3 sequences, about 4.5% of them seen just once; the ten biggest clones take up around 6%. This chain uses TRBV24-1 with TRBJ1-2, with D perhaps TRBD1 (5 bases). This clonotype was sampled from an adult who was a healthcare worker with PCR-confirmed SARS-CoV-2 infection or an uninfected control (not recorded which). Sequencing used whole blood, obtained at baseline. For the CDR3, the DNA is TGTGCCACCAGTAGGACAAGTAACTATGGCTACACCTTC. This translates into CATSRTSNYGYTF.